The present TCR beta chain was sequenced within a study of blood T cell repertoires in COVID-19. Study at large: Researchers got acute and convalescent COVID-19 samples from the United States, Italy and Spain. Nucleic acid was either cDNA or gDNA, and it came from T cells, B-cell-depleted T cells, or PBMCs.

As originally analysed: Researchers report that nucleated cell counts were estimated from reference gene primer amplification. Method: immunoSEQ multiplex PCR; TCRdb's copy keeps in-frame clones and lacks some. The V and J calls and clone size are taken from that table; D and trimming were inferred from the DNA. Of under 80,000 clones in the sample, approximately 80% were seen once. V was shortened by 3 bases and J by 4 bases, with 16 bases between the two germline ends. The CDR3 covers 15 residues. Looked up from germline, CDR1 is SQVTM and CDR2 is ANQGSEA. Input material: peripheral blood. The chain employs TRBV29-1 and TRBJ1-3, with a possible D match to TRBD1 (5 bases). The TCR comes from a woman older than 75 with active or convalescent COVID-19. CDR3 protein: CSVDREVGPGNTIYF. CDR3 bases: TGCAGCGTTGACAGGGAAGTAGGGCCAGGAAACACCATATATTTT.